A single sample gave rise to the 2 T cell receptor beta chains below, sequenced in a study of cytomegalovirus exposure and HLA in healthy donors. A multiplex PCR was run with 60 Vbeta primers and 13 Jbeta primers. This table comes from immunoSEQ multiplex PCR, and its TCRdb copy is limited to in-frame clones, with some not included. The table lists some 110,000 clones, around 10% of them singletons. The material sequenced was PBMCs. The receptors come from a man aged 25 to 40 in good health and CMV-seronegative.

The rearrangement uses TRBV21-1 and TRBJ2-3; the tabulated D call, TRBD2, remains unverified against the DNA. TRBV21-1 is a documented pseudogene. The CDR3 extends over 14 amino acids. In nucleotides, the CDR3 is TGTGCCGGGAGACTAGCTCGTGTCCCAGATACGCAGTATTTT. Protein product: CAGRLARVPDTQYF.

This clone was found a few times. The genes are TRBV6-5 and TRBJ2-5, with a tentative D call TRBD2 (6 bases). V was trimmed by 0 bases and J by 5 bases, leaving 7 bases between them. The CDR3 contains 13 residues. Germline V gene lookup returns CDR1 MNHEY and CDR2 SVGAGI. CDR3: CASSYSGGETQYF. CDR3 in DNA: TGTGCCAGCAGTTACTCTGGGGGGGAGACCCAGTACTTC.